This T cell receptor beta chain was sequenced for a study of T cell responses to AZD1222 COVID-19 vaccine. This clone was observed a single time. Antigen specificity is unknown. Points from the study as a whole: Repertoires were obtained only post-peak T cell response. Unmutated variant regions reportedly attract nearly half of all spike-specific TCRs.

The assay was immunoSEQ multiplex PCR, and TCRdb's table has in-frame clones only and misses some. The repertoire consists of about 150,000 clones, with over 75% occurring once and the leading ten covering 1.5% to 2%. The sample in question was peripheral blood, obtained on day 0 of AZD1222 vaccination. This TCR derives from an adult in good health.

The CDR3 DNA is TGTGCCAGTAGTAAGGGCGAGTTTGAGGGGCCTCGGCCCCAGCATTTT. Its translation is CASSKGEFEGPRPQHF. This chain links TRBV19 with TRBJ1-5; possibly TRBD1 for D (5 bases). CDR1 and CDR2 from the germline V gene are LNHDA and SQIVND (reference sequence). V gave up 4 bases and J gave up 9 bases, with 22 bases separating them. The CDR3 runs to 16 residues. Full variable domain (outside the CDR3, taken from reference TRBV19 and TRBJ1-5): DGGITQSPKYLFRKEGQNVTLSCEQNLNHDAMYWYRQDPGQGLRLIYYSQIVNDFQKGDIAEGYSVSREKKESFPLTVTSAQKNPTAFYLCASSKGEFEGPRPQHFGDGTRLSIL.